The 25 T cell receptor beta chains below were found in one sample sequenced in a study of blood T cell repertoires in COVID-19. Assay: immunoSEQ multiplex PCR; the TCRdb copy retains only in-frame clones and omits some. The table has about 260,000 clones, over 75% seen once. The sample comprised peripheral blood. Receptor source: a woman aged 50 to 60 with acute or convalescent COVID-19.

The V and J genes are TRBV18 and TRBJ2-6; the match to TRBD1 covers 9 bases. CDR3 length equals 17 residues. Trimming at V came to 6 bases and at J to 0 bases, leaving 6 bases not matched to a gene. Germline V CDR1 and CDR2: KGHSH, LQKENI. The CDR3 loop is CASSPGTGSSGANVLTF. CDR3 sequence (DNA): TGTGCCAGCTCCCCCGGGACAGGGTCCTCTGGGGCCAACGTCCTGACTTTC.

The chain couples TRBV7-8 to TRBJ2-2, with 8 bases that match TRBD1. The V segment lost 5 bases and the J segment 4 bases; nucleotides outside the gene matches: 6. The germline V gene has CDR1 SGHVS and CDR2 FQNEAQ. This CDR3 region has 15 residues. The DNA for the CDR3 is TGTGCCAGCAGCCCTCGACAGGGGACCACCGGGGAGCTGTTTTTT. Its translation: CASSPRQGTTGELFF.

The chain is built from TRBV10-3 and TRBJ2-3; possible D gene TRBD2, 5 bases. The CDR3 has 14 residues. Trimming left V 10 bases short and J 0 bases short, with 14 bases between. Germline V gives CDR1 ENHRY, CDR2 SYGVKD. In nucleotides, the CDR3 is TGTGCCACAAGTAGCGCGGGTAGCACAGATACGCAGTATTTT. Translating gives CATSSAGSTDTQYF.

The chain carries TRBV12-3 or TRBV12-4 and TRBJ2-1; 9 nucleotides line up with TRBD1. V lost 9 bases, J lost 9 bases, and 6 bases stayed unmatched. The CDR3 totals 12 residues. The CDR3 DNA sequence: TGTGCCAGTAGAGGACAGGGGAGTGAGCAGTTCTTC. This codes for CASRGQGSEQFF.

This chain links TRBV11-3 with TRBJ1-2; 7 nucleotides agree with TRBD1. The CDR3 is made up of 14 amino acids. Germline trimming cut 5 bases from V and 2 bases from J; bases unmatched to any gene: 5. From germline, CDR1 is SGHNT and CDR2 YENEEA. The CDR3 DNA reads as TGTGCCAGCAGCCTCACAGGGGAAAACTATGGCTACACCTTC. It specifies CASSLTGENYGYTF.

The chain uses TRBV4-3 and TRBJ2-3; 8 nucleotides align to TRBD2. V was clipped by 4 bases and J by 0 bases; unmatched bases: 6. CDR3 length equals 16 residues. In germline, CDR1 is LGHNA, CDR2 YSLEER. The CDR3 nucleotides are TGCGCCAGCAGCCCAAGGACTAGCTCGAGCACAGATACGCAGTATTTT. Amino acid sequence: CASSPRTSSSTDTQYF.

The V call is TRBV7-2, the J call TRBJ2-7; 8 positions agree with TRBD2. This CDR3 spans 16 amino acids. The ends lost 0 bases at V and 7 bases at J; junction bases unmatched: 11. The germline V gene has CDR1 SGHTA and CDR2 FQGNSA. The CDR3 sequence is CASSLAAGAGVGEQYF. CDR3 sequence (DNA): TGTGCCAGCAGCTTAGCTGCGGGAGCGGGAGTGGGGGAGCAGTACTTC. The whole variable domain, filled in from reference TRBV7-2 and TRBJ2-7, reads GAGVSQSPSNKVTEKGKDVELRCDPISGHTALYWYRQSLGQGLEFLIYFQGNSAPDKSGLPSDRFSAERTGGSVSTLTIQRTQQEDSAVYLCASSLAAGAGVGEQYFGPGTRLTVT.

V gene TRBV5-4 combines with J gene TRBJ2-5; TRBD1 matches 7 bases. The CDR3 is made up of 13 amino acids. Germline values: CDR1 SGHNT, CDR2 YYREEE (reference sequence). The V segment lost 4 bases and the J segment 5 bases; nucleotides outside the gene matches: 5. The CDR3 DNA is TGTGCCAGCAGCCTGACAGGGATCGAGACCCAGTACTTC. This encodes CASSLTGIETQYF.

This chain connects TRBV5-4 to TRBJ2-7; 14 bases map to TRBD2. The CDR3 totals 16 residues. V was pared by 4 bases and J by 6 bases, with 9 bases of the junction left unmatched. Germline lookup yields CDR1 SGHNT and CDR2 YYREEE (reference sequence). Here the CDR3 reads CASSEARLAGGAEQYF. CDR3 DNA: TGTGCCAGCAGCGAAGCGAGACTAGCGGGAGGGGCCGAGCAGTACTTC. Supplemented by reference TRBV5-4 and TRBJ2-7, the full variable domain reads ETGVTQSPTHLIKTRGQQVTLRCSSQSGHNTVSWYQQALGQGPQFIFQYYREEENGRGNFPPRFSGLQFPNYSSELNVNALELDDSALYLCASSEARLAGGAEQYFGPGTRLTVT.

The CDR3 loop is CASTRGGDNPGELFF. The CDR3 bases are TGTGCCAGCACCCGCGGAGGGGATAACCCCGGGGAGCTGTTTTTT. The V call is TRBV3-1 (or the pseudogene TRBV3-2), the J call TRBJ2-2; D may be TRBD2 (6 bases). The V end lost 7 bases, the J end lost 6 bases, and 18 bases lay between the germline ends. CDR3 length: 15 amino acids. CDR1 LGHDT and CDR2 YNNKEL come from the germline V gene (reference sequence).

This chain links TRBV11-3 with TRBJ2-3, with a weak D call TRBD2 (6 bases). Germline assignment: CDR1 SGHNT and CDR2 YENEEA. V lost 3 bases to trimming and J lost 0 bases, with 7 bases between them. This CDR3 region has 14 residues. The DNA of the CDR3 is TGTGCCAGCAGCTTCGCGGGAAGCACAGATACGCAGTATTTT. It translates to CASSFAGSTDTQYF.

The DNA of the CDR3 is TGTGCCAGCAGCTTGGCCTATTCGGGGGCTAACTATGGCTACACCTTC. Its protein is CASSLAYSGANYGYTF. The chain joins TRBV5-6 to TRBJ1-2, with D maybe TRBD1 (5 bases). The CDR3 consists of 16 residues. Trimming took 0 bases from V and 0 from J, leaving 12 bases between them. Germline V gene data show CDR1 as SGHDT and CDR2 as YYEEEE.

V gene TRBV5-1 combines with J gene TRBJ1-4, with 9 bases that match TRBD1. The germline gives CDR1 SGHRS, CDR2 YFSETQ. CDR3 size: 15 residues. The trim removed 4 bases at V and 5 bases at J, leaving 6 bases unmatched. CDR3 sequence reads: CASSLPTGGNEKLFF. The CDR3 nucleotides are TGCGCCAGCAGCCTGCCGACAGGGGGGAATGAAAAACTGTTTTTT.

The rearrangement uses TRBV7-2 and TRBJ1-1, with D possibly TRBD1 on 6 matching bases. V shed 4 bases and J shed 4 bases, with 10 bases lying between them. The CDR3 extends over 13 amino acids. Germline values: CDR1 SGHTA, CDR2 FQGNSA. The CDR3 here is CASSSTGFTEAFF. For the CDR3, the DNA is TGTGCCAGCAGCTCTACAGGGTTCACTGAAGCTTTCTTT.

In nucleotides, the CDR3 is TGTGCCAGCGGACAGGGGCGGTATGGCTACACCTTC. This encodes CASGQGRYGYTF. The genes are TRBV28 and TRBJ1-2, with 9 bases fitting TRBD1. The CDR3 loop spans 12 amino acids. Germline V gene data show CDR1 as MDHEN and CDR2 as SYDVKM. J was trimmed by 5 bases and V by 8 bases; bases with no gene match: 3.

The J gene is TRBJ1-6, the V gene TRBV6-4; TRBD1 matches 7 bases. The V gene's germline CDR1 is MRHNA and CDR2 SNTAGT. Trimming removed 6 bases from V and 10 bases from J; junction bases left unmatched: 9. This CDR3 has 14 residues. This chain's CDR3 is CASRNRGSGSPLHF. DNA for the CDR3: TGTGCCAGCAGGAACAGGGGTTCAGGGTCACCCCTCCACTTT.

The chain couples TRBV10-3 to TRBJ1-1; D perhaps matches TRBD1 (5 bases). Germline CDR1 is ENHRY and CDR2 is SYGVKD. The CDR3 sequence is 15 residues long. V was shortened by 11 bases and J by 1 base, with 20 bases between the two germline ends. CDR3 region: CAAQGGADSNTEAFF. DNA of the CDR3: TGTGCCGCCCAGGGAGGGGCCGACTCGAACACTGAAGCTTTCTTT.

This chain joins TRBV4-1 and TRBJ2-7; 8 bases align to TRBD2. CDR3 length: 14 residues. CDR1 and CDR2 from the germline V gene are MGHRA and YSYEKL. The junction had 3 bases not matched to a gene; V was cut back by 4 bases and J by 1 base. CDR3 sequence reads: CASSRGGRSYEQYF. The DNA for the CDR3 is TGCGCCAGCAGCCGGGGCGGGAGGTCCTACGAGCAGTACTTC.

This clone was counted a few times. The rearrangement joins TRBV5-1 to TRBJ2-2; 8 bases line up with TRBD1. The CDR3 runs to 15 residues. Germline values: CDR1 SGHRS, CDR2 YFSETQ. J gave up 6 bases and V 3 bases, and 7 bases lay outside the gene matches. The CDR3 reads CASSSPQGASGELFF. DNA of the CDR3: TGCGCCAGCAGCTCCCCCCAGGGGGCTTCCGGGGAGCTGTTTTTT.

The chain joins TRBV7-2 to TRBJ2-3, with 8 bases that match TRBD2. The germline V gene has CDR1 SGHTA and CDR2 FQGNSA. The CDR3 totals 13 residues. V lost 0 bases, J lost 11 bases, and 4 bases stayed unmatched. In DNA form, the CDR3 reads TGTGCCAGCAGCTTAGCAGCGGGGGCATGGCAGTATTTT. Amino acid sequence: CASSLAAGAWQYF.

The chain has TRBV5-5 and TRBJ1-6, with a tentative D call TRBD1 (5 bases). Germline V CDR1 and CDR2: SGHKS, YYEKEE (reference sequence). This CDR3 has 17 amino acids. V was clipped by 4 bases and J by 0 bases, with 14 bases between them. CDR3 sequence: CASSPPTQGSYNSPLHF. The CDR3 DNA reads as TGTGCCAGCAGCCCCCCTACTCAGGGCTCCTATAATTCACCCCTCCACTTT. Full variable domain (rest looked up from reference TRBV5-5 and TRBJ1-6): DAGVTQSPTHLIKTRGQQVTLRCSPISGHKSVSWYQQVLGQGPQFIFQYYEKEERGRGNFPDRFSARQFPNYSSELNVNALLLGDSALYLCASSPPTQGSYNSPLHFGNGTRLTVT.

In nucleotides, the CDR3 is TGTGCCAGCAGCCAAGACACAAGTGGCTACACCTTC. Translating it yields CASSQDTSGYTF. The chain couples TRBV3-1 (or the pseudogene TRBV3-2) to TRBJ1-2; D not resolved. This CDR3 spans 12 amino acids. CDR1 and CDR2 (germline): LGHDT, YNNKEL (reference sequence). Trimming cost V 0 bases and J 7 bases, with 6 bases left between them.

The chain combines TRBV11-3 with TRBJ2-1; 7 bases fit TRBD1. The CDR3 is 14 amino acids. V lost 5 bases, J lost 5 bases, and 6 bases stayed unmatched. From germline, CDR1 is SGHNT and CDR2 YENEEA. The CDR3 DNA sequence: TGTGCCAGCAGCCCATCGACAGGGAACAATGAGCAGTTCTTC. This sequence encodes CASSPSTGNNEQFF.

Here the CDR3 DNA reads TGTGCCAGCAACCTTAGGACTAGCGGGACGTATGAGCAGTTCTTC. This gives the protein CASNLRTSGTYEQFF. The J gene is TRBJ2-1, the V gene TRBV28, with TRBD2 matching over 12 bases. The V gene end was trimmed by 7 bases and the J gene end by 8 bases; junction bases not matched to a gene: 9. The CDR3 is made up of 15 amino acids. Germline V gives CDR1 MDHEN, CDR2 SYDVKM.

The chain couples TRBV10-3 to TRBJ1-1; no clear D. The CDR3 totals 13 residues. CDR1 is ENHRY and CDR2 is SYGVKD in the germline V gene. V lost 6 bases, J lost 4 bases, and 12 bases lay in between. The CDR3 is CAISSGPATEAFF. The DNA for the CDR3 is TGTGCCATCAGCAGCGGTCCGGCCACTGAAGCTTTCTTT.